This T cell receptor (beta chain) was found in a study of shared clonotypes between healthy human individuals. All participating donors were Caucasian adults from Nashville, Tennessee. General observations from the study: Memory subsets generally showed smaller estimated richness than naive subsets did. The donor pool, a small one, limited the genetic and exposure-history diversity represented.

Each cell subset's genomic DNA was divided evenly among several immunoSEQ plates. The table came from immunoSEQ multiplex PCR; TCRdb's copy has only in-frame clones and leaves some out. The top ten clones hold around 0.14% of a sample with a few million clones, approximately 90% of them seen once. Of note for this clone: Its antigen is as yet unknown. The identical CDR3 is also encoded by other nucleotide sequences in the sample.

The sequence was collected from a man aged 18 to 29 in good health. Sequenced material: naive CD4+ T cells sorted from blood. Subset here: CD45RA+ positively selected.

This chain's CDR3 is CASSPLAGPTDTQYF. Here the CDR3 DNA reads TGCGCCAGCAGCCCACTAGCGGGGCCCACAGATACGCAGTATTTT. The V gene is TRBV5-1, the J gene TRBJ2-3; 10 nucleotides line up with TRBD2. The junction had 4 bases not matched to a gene; V was cut back by 4 bases and J by 2 bases. The CDR3 extends over 15 amino acids. Germline V CDR1 and CDR2: SGHRS, YFSETQ.